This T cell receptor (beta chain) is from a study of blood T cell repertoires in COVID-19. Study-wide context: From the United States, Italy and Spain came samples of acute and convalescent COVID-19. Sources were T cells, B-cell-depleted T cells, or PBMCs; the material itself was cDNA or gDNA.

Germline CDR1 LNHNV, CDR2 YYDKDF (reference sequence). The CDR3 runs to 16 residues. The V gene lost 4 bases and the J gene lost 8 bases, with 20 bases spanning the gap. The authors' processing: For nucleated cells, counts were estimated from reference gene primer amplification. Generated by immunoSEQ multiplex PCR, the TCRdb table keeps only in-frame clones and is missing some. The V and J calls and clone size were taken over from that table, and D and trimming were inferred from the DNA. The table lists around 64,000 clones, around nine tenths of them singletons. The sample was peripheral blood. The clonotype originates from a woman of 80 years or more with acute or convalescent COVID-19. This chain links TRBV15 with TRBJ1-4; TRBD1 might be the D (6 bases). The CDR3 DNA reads TGTGCCACCAGCACCGAGAGCACAGGGTTCAAGGAAAAACTGTTTTTT. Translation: CATSTESTGFKEKLFF.